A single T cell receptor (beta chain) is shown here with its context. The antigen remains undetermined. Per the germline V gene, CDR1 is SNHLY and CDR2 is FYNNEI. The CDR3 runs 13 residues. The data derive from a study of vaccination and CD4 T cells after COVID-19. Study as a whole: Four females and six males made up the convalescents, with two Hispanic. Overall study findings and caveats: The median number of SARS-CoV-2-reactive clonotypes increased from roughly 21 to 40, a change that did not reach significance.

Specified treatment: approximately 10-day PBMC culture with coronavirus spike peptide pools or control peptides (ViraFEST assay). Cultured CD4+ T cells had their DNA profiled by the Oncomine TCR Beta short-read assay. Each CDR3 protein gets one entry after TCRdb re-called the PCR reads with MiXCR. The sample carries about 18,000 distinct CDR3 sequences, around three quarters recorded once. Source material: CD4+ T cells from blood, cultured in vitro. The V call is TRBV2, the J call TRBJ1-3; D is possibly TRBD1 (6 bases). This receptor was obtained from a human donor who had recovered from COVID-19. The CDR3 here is CAARGYSGNTIYF. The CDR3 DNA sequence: TGTGCGGCCAGGGGCTACTCTGGAAACACCATATATTTT. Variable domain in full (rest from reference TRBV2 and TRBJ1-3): EPEVTQTPSHQVTQMGQEVILRCVPISNHLYFYWYRQILGQKVEFLVSFYNNEISEKSEIFDDQFSVERPDGSNFTLKIRSTKLEDSAMYFCAARGYSGNTIYFGEGSWLTVV.